The present T cell receptor beta chain was sequenced within a study of cytomegalovirus exposure and HLA in healthy donors. It was with 60 Vbeta and 13 Jbeta primers that the PCR ran. Sequencing was performed with immunoSEQ multiplex PCR; in TCRdb, only in-frame clones are kept and a portion is missing. Counted here are 100,000 to 150,000 clones, roughly 84% occurring once; the ten biggest clones make up under 3%. V was pared by 5 bases and J by 3 bases, with 4 bases of the junction left unmatched. Germline loops: CDR1 SGHNT, CDR2 YENEEA. CDR3 length: 14 amino acids. Findings of the study overall: Associated with cytomegalovirus, according to the listing, were approximately 160 TCR beta chains. Three chains linked to CMV were shown in vitro to be specific for CMV antigens. According to reports, the classifier identified cytomegalovirus status with high specificity and sensitivity. The authors reported that TCR beta sequences could predict HLA-A and HLA-B alleles. These predictions were accurate for most subjects in the first cohort.

For this clone: Its specificity is unknown.

The sample was PBMCs. V gene TRBV11-3 combines with J gene TRBJ1-1; 9 bases are shared with TRBD1. This receptor was identified in a woman under 30 in good health and CMV-seropositive. The CDR3 sequence is CASSLGTGHTEAFF. The DNA of the CDR3 is TGTGCCAGCAGCCTGGGGACAGGGCACACTGAAGCTTTCTTT.